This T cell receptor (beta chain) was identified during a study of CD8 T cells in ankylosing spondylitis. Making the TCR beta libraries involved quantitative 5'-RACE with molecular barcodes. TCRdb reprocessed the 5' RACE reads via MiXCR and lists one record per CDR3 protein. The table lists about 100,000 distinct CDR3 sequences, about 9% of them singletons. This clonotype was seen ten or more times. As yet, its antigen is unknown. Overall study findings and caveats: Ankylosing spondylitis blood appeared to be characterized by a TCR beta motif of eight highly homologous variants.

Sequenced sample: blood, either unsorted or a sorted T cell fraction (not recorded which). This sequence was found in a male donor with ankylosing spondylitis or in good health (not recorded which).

The CDR3 sequence: CASSLERDRSAEQYF. CDR3 DNA: TGCGCCAGCAGCTTGGAAAGGGACAGGTCCGCGGAGCAGTACTTC. This chain joins TRBV5-1 and TRBJ2-7, with 8 bases identical to TRBD1. CDR3 length equals 15 residues. The J segment lost 7 bases and the V segment lost 0 bases, leaving 9 bases of the junction unmatched. The germline V gene has CDR1 SGHRS and CDR2 YFSETQ.